The sequence of this T cell receptor (beta chain) was determined in a study of blood T cell repertoires in COVID-19. Sequenced by immunoSEQ multiplex PCR; TCRdb stores in-frame clones only, minus some. Of 110,000 or so clones listed, about 84% are singletons. Germline V gives CDR1 LNHNV, CDR2 YYDKDF (reference sequence). The V and J ends lost 6 bases and 1 base respectively, with 15 bases between them. This CDR3 is 15 amino acids long. Sequencing was done on a sample of peripheral blood. V gene TRBV15 combines with J gene TRBJ1-1; no definite D call. The clonotype originates from a man aged 50 to 59 with acute or convalescent COVID-19. The CDR3: CATSRTLGGNTEAFF. DNA for the CDR3: TGTGCCACCAGTCGGACTCTGGGCGGGAACACTGAAGCTTTCTTT.